Presented here are 9 T cell receptor beta chains from one specimen sequenced in a study of shared clonotypes between healthy human individuals. TCRdb's copy holds only in-frame clones and misses some; the assay was immunoSEQ multiplex PCR. The sample holds a few million clones; approximately 92% are singletons and the top ten take 0.13% to 0.15%. Sequencing was done on a sample of naive CD4+ T cells sorted from blood. Sample subset: CD45RA+ positively selected. The receptors were gathered from a man in his late teens or twenties in good health.

The chain employs TRBV10-1 and TRBJ2-5; 8 bases line up with TRBD2. CDR1 is WNHNN, CDR2 SYGVQD, per germline (reference sequence). This CDR3 is 16 amino acids long. V trimming: 4 bases; J trimming: 2 bases; junction bases outside the gene matches: 9. The CDR3 coding sequence is TGCGCCAGCAGTGGAACCAGCGGGGGTTCTCAAGAGACCCAGTACTTC. This translates into CASSGTSGGSQETQYF.

This clone showed up just once. J is TRBJ1-2 and V is TRBV2; D gene unclear. V was shortened by 2 bases and J by 7 bases, with 14 bases between the two germline ends. Germline V CDR1 and CDR2: SNHLY, FYNNEI. The CDR3 has 14 residues. The CDR3 reads CASSEWTILGGYTF. The CDR3 DNA is TGTGCCAGCAGTGAATGGACGATTTTAGGTGGCTACACCTTC.

As DNA, the CDR3 is TGCGCCAGCAGCTTGGGGGGACAGAATAGCAATCAGCCCCAGCATTTT. Translation: CASSLGGQNSNQPQHF. The V call is TRBV5-1, the J call TRBJ1-5; 7 bases map to TRBD1. CDR3 size: 16 residues. Trimming removed 0 bases from V and 0 bases from J; junction bases left unmatched: 3. Germline assignment: CDR1 SGHRS and CDR2 YFSETQ.

This clone was counted only a few times. The rearrangement links TRBV2 to TRBJ2-3; D gene ambiguous. CDR1 SNHLY and CDR2 FYNNEI come from the germline V gene. This CDR3 has 13 residues. Trimming took off 6 bases at V and 0 bases at J, with 7 bases between the two ends. Here the CDR3 reads CASRRASTDTQYF. CDR3 nucleotides: TGTGCCAGCAGGCGCGCTAGCACAGATACGCAGTATTTT.

The chain recombines TRBV9 with TRBJ1-3, with 7 nucleotides matching TRBD1. With V trimmed by 3 bases and J by 3 bases, 12 bases remained unmatched. From germline, CDR1 is SGDLS and CDR2 YYNGEE. The CDR3 consists of 17 residues. The chain's CDR3 is CASSGDREGAGGNTIYF. CDR3 sequence (DNA): TGTGCCAGCAGCGGAGATAGAGAGGGGGCTGGTGGAAACACCATATATTTT.

The chain carries TRBV6-6 and TRBJ2-2; tentative D call: TRBD1 (5 bases). The germline V and J ends were trimmed by 6 bases and 7 bases, with 6 bases remaining between them. The CDR3 contains 11 residues. The V gene's germline CDR1 is MNHNY and CDR2 SVGAGI (reference sequence). The CDR3 protein is CASRGVGELFF. As DNA, the CDR3 is TGTGCCAGCAGAGGGGTCGGGGAGCTGTTTTTT.

The chain is built from TRBV14 and TRBJ1-6; no firm D call. The CDR3 loop spans 13 amino acids. The V end was cut by 1 base, the J end by 10 bases, with 8 bases between. Germline V gene data show CDR1 as SGHDN and CDR2 as FVKESK. CDR3 sequence: CASSQVPGSPLHF. DNA for the CDR3: TGTGCCAGCAGCCAAGTCCCGGGCTCACCCCTCCACTTT.

V gene TRBV5-4 combines with J gene TRBJ2-7, with 8 positions matching TRBD1. The CDR3 extends over 14 amino acids. Germline assignment: CDR1 SGHNT and CDR2 YYREEE (reference sequence). V dropped 3 bases and J dropped 5; count of bases not matched to a gene: 7. The CDR3 region is CASSSDRAGDEQYF. CDR3 bases: TGTGCCAGCAGCTCGGACAGGGCCGGGGACGAGCAGTACTTC.

The V gene is TRBV5-1, the J gene TRBJ2-1, with no clear D. Trimming removed 0 bases from V and 10 bases from J, with 11 bases in between. CDR1 and CDR2 from the germline V gene are SGHRS and YFSETQ. This CDR3 spans 13 amino acids. The CDR3 region is CASSLEQTSEQFF. CDR3 DNA sequence: TGCGCCAGCAGCTTGGAACAGACGAGCGAGCAGTTCTTC.